This T cell receptor (beta chain) originates from a study of molecular identifiers for immune sequencing clone quantification. Germline CDR1 is DFQATT and CDR2 is SNEGSKA (reference sequence). Trimming took 5 bases from V and 0 from J, leaving 10 bases between them. The CDR3 contains 13 residues. TCRdb processed the PCR reads anew with MiXCR; each CDR3 protein has one entry. The sample lists roughly 630,000 distinct CDR3 sequences; roughly 23% were seen once. The clonotype was recovered from a human donor in good health. Some libraries in this study had Jurkat cell RNA spiked in. This chain links TRBV20-1 with TRBJ1-2, with unresolved D. Sequencing used naive CD8+ T cells from blood, with Jurkat cell RNA spiked in. Documented subset: FACS-sorted CD8+CD4-CCR7+CD45RA+ naive T cells. The CDR3 reads CSAEMHTNYGYTF. DNA for the CDR3: TGCAGTGCTGAAATGCATACTAACTATGGCTACACCTTC.